These 9 T cell receptor beta chains originate from one sample sequenced in a study of blood T cell repertoires in COVID-19. The data were produced by immunoSEQ multiplex PCR, yet TCRdb's version contains in-frame clones alone and is incomplete. This table holds about 62,000 clones, 80% to 90% found once. The sequencing input was peripheral blood. The receptor set was obtained from a woman aged 60-75 years with COVID-19, enrolled during active disease.

The chain is built from TRBV5-6 and TRBJ1-2; the D is unclear. The CDR3 is made up of 13 amino acids. V was pared by 0 bases and J by 6 bases, with 9 bases between. Germline CDR1 and CDR2: SGHDT and YYEEEE. CDR3 protein: CASSLVDGDGYTF. The CDR3 DNA sequence: TGTGCCAGCAGCTTGGTGGACGGGGATGGCTACACCTTC.

V usage is TRBV29-1 and J usage is TRBJ1-2; maybe TRBD1 (6 bases). The CDR3 extends over 11 amino acids. Germline lookup yields CDR1 SQVTM and CDR2 ANQGSEA. V was cut by 6 bases and J by 2 bases, with 7 bases left in between. CDR3 loop: CSVGQNYGYTF. The CDR3 nucleotides read TGCAGCGTCGGACAGAACTATGGCTACACCTTC.

As DNA, the CDR3 is TGTGCTGCTGGCGGGATGGCCGGTACGCAGTATTTT. Translated: CAAGGMAGTQYF. This sequence joins TRBV19 and TRBJ2-3; a weak D match, TRBD2 (6 bases). This CDR3 is built from 12 residues. The germline V gene has CDR1 LNHDA and CDR2 SQIVND (reference sequence).

This sequence joins TRBV6-5 and TRBJ1-2, with D unresolved. Germline values: CDR1 MNHEY, CDR2 SVGAGI. The CDR3 loop spans 12 amino acids. The V gene lost 4 bases and the J gene lost 5 bases, with 8 bases spanning the gap. The CDR3 loop is CASSSPGYGYTF. CDR3 nucleotides: TGTGCCAGCAGTTCCCCCGGGTATGGCTACACCTTC.

This rearrangement joins TRBV5-4 to TRBJ2-7; TRBD2 matches at 7 bases. The CDR3 is 14 amino acids. Trimming removed 0 bases from V and 0 bases from J; junction bases left unmatched: 0. Per germline, CDR1 SGHNT and CDR2 YYREEE (reference sequence). The CDR3 region is CASSLGGGSYEQYF. CDR3 DNA: TGTGCCAGCAGCTTGGGCGGGGGCTCCTACGAGCAGTACTTC.

V and J are TRBV4-3 and TRBJ2-1, with 11 bases identical to TRBD2. Germline V lookup: CDR1 LGHNA, CDR2 YSLEER. This CDR3 spans 17 amino acids. V trimming: 0 bases; J trimming: 5 bases; junction bases outside the gene matches: 6. CDR3 loop: CASSQDGGTSGNNEQFF. CDR3 DNA sequence: TGCGCCAGCAGCCAAGATGGGGGGACTAGCGGTAACAATGAGCAGTTCTTC.

The V and J genes are TRBV30 and TRBJ2-7; 7 bases map to TRBD1. The V gene end was trimmed by 1 base and the J gene end by 6 bases; junction bases not matched to a gene: 18. This CDR3 is 17 amino acids long. Germline V gene data show CDR1 as GTSNPN and CDR2 as SVGIG (reference sequence). CDR3: CAWSALFRDSVAGEQYF. In nucleotides, the CDR3 is TGTGCCTGGAGTGCCTTATTCCGGGACAGTGTTGCGGGCGAGCAGTACTTC.

CDR3 nucleotide sequence: TGTGCCACCAGTGATTTTGGCCACAGGGTAACCTCCTACGAGCAGTACTTC. Translation: CATSDFGHRVTSYEQYF. V and J are TRBV24-1 and TRBJ2-7, with D maybe TRBD1 (6 bases). The CDR3 spans 17 residues. Per the germline V gene, CDR1 is KGHDR and CDR2 is SFDVKD. Trimming removed 1 base at V and 0 bases at J, with 15 bases between.

The V call is TRBV9, the J call TRBJ1-5, with D perhaps TRBD1 (5 bases). Trimming took 0 bases from V and 2 from J, leaving 6 bases between them. Germline-derived CDR1 and CDR2 are SGDLS and YYNGEE. The CDR3 has 14 residues. CDR3 protein: CASSVAGGNQPQHF. The DNA for the CDR3 is TGTGCCAGCAGCGTAGCGGGGGGCAATCAGCCCCAGCATTTT.